These 14 T cell receptor beta chains originate from one sample sequenced in a study of blood T cell repertoires in COVID-19. Only in-frame clones appear in the TCRdb table, and some are missing; sequencing was by immunoSEQ multiplex PCR. The table has around 57,000 clones, around 90% seen once. The sequencing sample was made of peripheral blood. These receptors came from a human donor in a cohort sampled during active COVID-19.

This chain connects TRBV19 to TRBJ2-3; a weak D match, TRBD1 (6 bases). The CDR3 loop spans 19 amino acids. Trimming took off 5 bases at V and 3 bases at J, with 27 bases between the two ends. Germline values: CDR1 LNHDA, CDR2 SQIVND (reference sequence). This CDR3 reads CASSPGWQGRNLGTDTQYF. The CDR3 DNA sequence: TGTGCCAGTAGTCCGGGGTGGCAGGGGCGGAATCTCGGGACAGATACGCAGTATTTT.

The V call is TRBV7-2, the J call TRBJ2-3; the match to TRBD2 covers 9 bases. The V gene's germline CDR1 is SGHTA and CDR2 FQGNSA. With 5 bases clipped from V and 4 bases from J, the junction kept 10 bases outside the gene matches. This CDR3 is 16 amino acids long. CDR3: CASSPLRGGLSDTQYF. CDR3 DNA: TGTGCCAGCAGCCCGCTGCGGGGGGGCTTGTCAGATACGCAGTATTTT.

This chain joins TRBV28 and TRBJ1-5, with D perhaps TRBD1 (5 bases). Germline CDR1 MDHEN, CDR2 SYDVKM. V was trimmed by 2 bases and J by 1 base, leaving 9 bases between them. There are 15 residues in the CDR3. The CDR3 region has the DNA TGTGCCAGCAGTTTAAGGGGCAGAAGCAATCAGCCCCAGCATTTT. It encodes CASSLRGRSNQPQHF.

The rearrangement uses TRBV27 and TRBJ2-2, with D uncertain. The CDR3 loop spans 14 amino acids. The V end was cut by 4 bases, the J end by 0 bases, with 6 bases between. The germline CDR1 and CDR2 sequences are MNHEY and SMNVEV (reference sequence). CDR3 loop: CASSSGTNTGELFF. In DNA, the CDR3 is TGTGCCAGCAGTTCTGGCACGAACACCGGGGAGCTGTTTTTT.

The chain joins TRBV18 to TRBJ1-6; D perhaps matches TRBD1 (5 bases). The CDR3 runs to 14 residues. The germline CDR1 and CDR2 sequences are KGHSH and LQKENI. V lost 3 bases to trimming and J lost 9 bases, with 12 bases between them. CDR3 sequence (DNA): TGTGCCAGCTCACCGGGCGGGAGGGGTTCACCCCTCCACTTT. Translation: CASSPGGRGSPLHF.

V gene TRBV5-8 combines with J gene TRBJ2-7; 9 bases agree with TRBD1. The CDR3 is 16 residues long. CDR1 and CDR2 (germline): SGHTS, YDEGEE. V shed 6 bases and J 3 bases; nucleotides not matched to a gene: 13. The CDR3 bases are TGTGCCAGCACCGAGGGACAGGGTCGGCCTTACTACGAGCAGTACTTC. Amino acid sequence: CASTEGQGRPYYEQYF.

The chain is built from TRBV14 and TRBJ2-3; 8 positions agree with TRBD2. Trimming at V came to 3 bases and at J to 2 bases, leaving 10 bases not matched to a gene. This CDR3 has 17 residues. Germline assignment: CDR1 SGHDN and CDR2 FVKESK. The CDR3 bases are TGTGCCAGCAGCCATAACTTAGCGGGACCAACCACAGATACGCAGTATTTT. As protein: CASSHNLAGPTTDTQYF.

This clone was detected only a few times. The V and J genes are TRBV13 and TRBJ2-7, with a possible D match to TRBD1 (6 bases). This CDR3 has 15 residues. The V gene's germline CDR1 is PRHDT and CDR2 FYEKMQ (reference sequence). Trimming removed 0 bases at V and 5 bases at J, with 14 bases between. The CDR3 here is CASSLGGRGSNEQYF. DNA of the CDR3: TGTGCCAGCAGCTTAGGCGGTAGGGGGAGCAACGAGCAGTACTTC.

J is TRBJ1-3 and V is TRBV9; weak D call: TRBD1 (6 bases). The CDR3 is 18 residues long. Germline V gene lookup returns CDR1 SGDLS and CDR2 YYNGEE. Trimming shortened V by 0 bases and J by 0 bases, and 16 bases separated the two germline ends. The CDR3, as DNA: TGTGCCAGCAGCGTAGAGTTCCGGGGGGGGCGCTCTGGAAACACCATATATTTT. Amino acid sequence: CASSVEFRGGRSGNTIYF.

CDR3 coding DNA: TGTGCCACCAGCGTGAGGGAGCCCGGCACAGATACGCAGTATTTT. As protein: CATSVREPGTDTQYF. The chain carries TRBV15 and TRBJ2-3, with D tentatively TRBD2 (5 bases). The V gene's germline CDR1 is LNHNV and CDR2 YYDKDF (reference sequence). This CDR3 is 15 amino acids long. V lost 5 bases to trimming and J lost 1 base, with 13 bases between them.

CDR3 sequence reads: CASSNHPPGQGEAFF. The CDR3 nucleotides read TGTGCCAGCAGCAATCACCCCCCGGGACAGGGTGAAGCTTTCTTT. The chain is built from TRBV7-8 and TRBJ1-1; TRBD1 aligns across 9 bases. The trim removed 5 bases at V and 7 bases at J, leaving 11 bases unmatched. CDR3 size: 15 residues. Germline values: CDR1 SGHVS, CDR2 FQNEAQ.

This clone turned up a few times. The chain combines TRBV7-9 with TRBJ1-6; 8 bases are a match to TRBD1. After removal of 5 bases from V and 16 bases from J, the junction contained 13 bases not matched to a gene. There are 14 residues in the CDR3. Germline CDR1 is SEHNR and CDR2 is FQNEAQ (reference sequence). The CDR3 coding sequence is TGTGCCAGCAGCAATCCCGGACAGGGTGGACCTCTCCACTTT. It is translated as CASSNPGQGGPLHF.

J is TRBJ1-2 and V is TRBV27, with no clear D. The CDR3 is made up of 13 amino acids. V was pared by 0 bases and J by 5 bases, with 7 bases between. The germline V gene encodes CDR1 MNHEY and CDR2 SMNVEV (reference sequence). CDR3 nucleotides: TGTGCCAGCAGTTTATCTGGTCAGTATGGCTACACCTTC. Translation gives CASSLSGQYGYTF.

The chain has TRBV5-6 and TRBJ2-3, with 9 bases lining up with TRBD1. CDR3 length: 14 residues. Unmatched junction bases numbered 1, after V lost 2 bases and J lost 3 bases. Germline V gene data show CDR1 as SGHDT and CDR2 as YYEEEE. Written as DNA, the CDR3 is TGTGCCAGCAGCTTAGGGACAGGGACAGATACGCAGTATTTT. It specifies CASSLGTGTDTQYF.